This TCR beta chain was captured in a study of T cells in localized non-small cell lung cancer. Clones were sequenced by immunoSEQ multiplex PCR, and TCRdb holds only the in-frame ones, with some missing. Found here are 78,000 or so clones, 84% of them singletons; the top ten hold 2.5% to 3%. The CDR3 loop spans 16 amino acids. V was pared by 0 bases and J by 1 base, with 9 bases between. CDR1 is SEHNR, CDR2 FQNEAQ, per germline (reference sequence). This clone came up a few times. This TCR was recovered from a man aged 35-69 years with stage I lung adenocarcinoma. Sequenced here: peripheral blood, sampled before any cancer treatment. The chain is built from TRBV7-9 and TRBJ2-2, with D unresolved. This chain's CDR3 is CASSLALAVNTGELFF. Written as DNA, the CDR3 is TGTGCCAGCAGCTTAGCCCTGGCGGTGAACACCGGGGAGCTGTTTTTT.